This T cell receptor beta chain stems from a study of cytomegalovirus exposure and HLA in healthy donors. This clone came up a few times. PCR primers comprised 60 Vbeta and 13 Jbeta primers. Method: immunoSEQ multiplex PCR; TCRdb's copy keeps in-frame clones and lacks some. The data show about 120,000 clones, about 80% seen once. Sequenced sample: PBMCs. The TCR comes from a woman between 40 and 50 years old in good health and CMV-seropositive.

CDR3 sequence reads: CASSVQGIELFF. CDR3 bases: TGTGCCAGCAGTGTACAGGGGATAGAACTGTTTTTT. The chain combines TRBV6-1 with TRBJ1-4, with 7 bases aligning to TRBD1. J lost 12 bases, V lost 4 bases, and 5 bases had no gene match. Germline CDR1 is MNHNS and CDR2 is SASEGT. This CDR3 contains 12 residues.